A single sample is the source of the 22 T cell receptor beta chains below, sequenced in a study of blood T cell repertoires in COVID-19. Sequencing was performed with immunoSEQ multiplex PCR; in TCRdb, only in-frame clones are kept and a portion is missing. Of approximately 430,000 clones listed, more than 80% are singletons. The specimen sequenced was peripheral blood. The origin of the receptors is a woman under 40 with active or convalescent COVID-19.

This chain connects TRBV5-1 to TRBJ1-1; D gene unclear. Germline values: CDR1 SGHRS, CDR2 YFSETQ. The V and J ends lost 1 base and 3 bases respectively, with 7 bases between them. The CDR3 is 13 amino acids. Here the CDR3 DNA reads TGCGCCAGCAGCTTGTTCGAGTACACTGAAGCTTTCTTT. Amino acid sequence: CASSLFEYTEAFF.

V and J are TRBV5-1 and TRBJ2-1; the D gene is possibly TRBD2 (5 bases). CDR3 length: 16 amino acids. Trimming took 0 bases from V and 1 from J, leaving 11 bases between them. Germline V gene data show CDR1 as SGHRS and CDR2 as YFSETQ. The CDR3 loop is CASSLALGGSYNEQFF. CDR3 bases: TGCGCCAGCAGCTTGGCCCTAGGAGGTTCCTACAATGAGCAGTTCTTC.

The chain is built from TRBV9 and TRBJ2-7; D is unresolved. Germline V gives CDR1 SGDLS, CDR2 YYNGEE. Trimming pared 0 bases from V and 4 bases from J, leaving 11 bases between. The CDR3 consists of 14 residues. The DNA for the CDR3 is TGTGCCAGCAGCGTAGGTTCTCTCCCGTACGAGCAGTACTTC. Translation: CASSVGSLPYEQYF.

This chain joins TRBV5-4 and TRBJ2-7, with 10 positions matching TRBD1. Trimming at V came to 0 bases and at J to 2 bases, leaving 5 bases not matched to a gene. The germline V gene has CDR1 SGHNT and CDR2 YYREEE (reference sequence). The CDR3 is made up of 16 amino acids. In nucleotides, the CDR3 is TGTGCCAGCAGCTTGGGGGGGACAGGGGCCACCTACGAGCAGTACTTC. Amino acid sequence: CASSLGGTGATYEQYF.

The chain has TRBV3-1 (or the pseudogene TRBV3-2) and TRBJ2-7; D perhaps matches TRBD1 (6 bases). CDR1 is LGHDT and CDR2 is YNNKEL in the germline V gene (reference sequence). The CDR3 is 11 residues long. The ends were cut back, 11 bases at V and 5 bases at J, with 13 bases in the middle. This chain's CDR3 is CAGGKSHEQYF. CDR3 bases: TGTGCCGGGGGCAAGTCCCACGAGCAGTACTTC.

This sequence joins TRBV13 and TRBJ2-7, with a tentative D call TRBD2 (6 bases). Looked up from germline, CDR1 is PRHDT and CDR2 is FYEKMQ (reference sequence). The CDR3 runs to 15 residues. The V and J ends lost 3 bases and 0 bases respectively, with 12 bases between them. In DNA form, the CDR3 reads TGTGCCAGCAGCTTTTTTGGGGACTTCTCCTACGAGCAGTACTTC. Residues: CASSFFGDFSYEQYF.

This clone has only a few counts. This sequence joins TRBV6-5 and TRBJ1-2; D is perhaps TRBD1 (6 bases). Trimming pared 5 bases from V and 0 bases from J, leaving 13 bases between. The CDR3 covers 15 residues. Germline V gives CDR1 MNHEY, CDR2 SVGAGI. CDR3 sequence reads: CASSSWTVTNYGYTF. CDR3 sequence (DNA): TGTGCCAGCAGTAGCTGGACAGTTACTAACTATGGCTACACCTTC.

This clone has more than one count but fewer than ten. V is TRBV2 and J is TRBJ1-5; TRBD1 is a possible D gene (5 bases). Trimming removed 2 bases at V and 6 bases at J, with 11 bases between. CDR3 length equals 14 residues. Germline lookup yields CDR1 SNHLY and CDR2 FYNNEI. This CDR3 reads CASSEQGLGQPQHF. The CDR3 region has the DNA TGTGCCAGCAGTGAACAGGGATTGGGTCAGCCCCAGCATTTT.

The chain has TRBV27 and TRBJ1-1; 7 nucleotides match TRBD1. The CDR3 length is 14 residues. Germline V gene sequence: CDR1 MNHEY, CDR2 SMNVEV (reference sequence). V trimming: 4 bases; J trimming: 7 bases; junction bases outside the gene matches: 9. The CDR3 nucleotides are TGTGCCAGCAGTTGGACAGGCCCCCATTATGAAGCTTTCTTT. Encoded protein: CASSWTGPHYEAFF.

The chain is built from TRBV7-8 and TRBJ1-2; 10 nucleotides line up with TRBD1. The CDR3 runs to 13 residues. Germline CDR1 SGHVS, CDR2 FQNEAQ. The V and J ends lost 3 bases and 6 bases, in that order; junction bases with no gene match: 1. The DNA of the CDR3 is TGTGCCAGCAGCTTGGGACAGGGGAATGGCTACACCTTC. This sequence encodes CASSLGQGNGYTF.

V and J are TRBV28 and TRBJ2-7; the match to TRBD2 covers 12 bases. CDR3 length equals 19 residues. V lost 4 bases and J lost 0; bases outside the gene matches: 13. Germline lookup yields CDR1 MDHEN and CDR2 SYDVKM. This CDR3 is CASSSTVLLAGGRSYEQYF. As DNA, the CDR3 is TGTGCCAGCAGTTCAACCGTCTTACTAGCGGGGGGCCGCTCCTACGAGCAGTACTTC.

The chain joins TRBV27 to TRBJ2-1; the D gene is possibly TRBD1 (6 bases). This CDR3 region has 14 residues. Trimming left V 4 bases short and J 6 bases short, with 13 bases between. Germline CDR1 and CDR2: MNHEY and SMNVEV (reference sequence). CDR3 bases: TGTGCCAGCAGTTCTACAGGGTTTCGCAATGAGCAGTTCTTC. This encodes CASSSTGFRNEQFF.

The chain links TRBV3-1 (or the pseudogene TRBV3-2) to TRBJ2-2; no clear D gene. V was cut by 7 bases and J by 8 bases, with 11 bases left in between. This CDR3 has 12 residues. CDR1 LGHDT and CDR2 YNNKEL come from the germline V gene (reference sequence). Written as DNA, the CDR3 is TGTGCCAGCAATCGGATCGGGGGGGAGCTGTTTTTT. This translates into CASNRIGGELFF.

J is TRBJ1-2 and V is TRBV14; D remains ambiguous. CDR3 length: 16 residues. CDR1 and CDR2 from the germline V gene are SGHDN and FVKESK. V lost 1 base and J 4 bases, leaving 16 bases between the germline ends. In DNA, the CDR3 is TGTGCCAGCAGCCAAGGGTCCGGGAACATCCTCTATGGCTACACCTTC. Translation gives CASSQGSGNILYGYTF.

This clone has a handful of counts. The genes are TRBV6-1 and TRBJ1-5; no firm D call. There are 16 residues in the CDR3. V was pared by 0 bases and J by 4 bases, with 13 bases between. Germline loops: CDR1 MNHNS, CDR2 SASEGT. The CDR3 coding sequence is TGTGCCAGCAGTGAAGCCATTGTGGGAGGAAATCAGCCCCAGCATTTT. Translating gives CASSEAIVGGNQPQHF.

This clone was seen once. The V and J genes are TRBV6-5 and TRBJ2-7; D is perhaps TRBD2 (6 bases). Germline V gives CDR1 MNHEY, CDR2 SVGAGI. CDR3 length equals 13 residues. V was cut by 7 bases and J by 0 bases, with 10 bases left in between. DNA for the CDR3: TGTGCCAGCACCGCGGGACTCTCCTACGAGCAGTACTTC. This gives the protein CASTAGLSYEQYF.

The genes are TRBV5-1 and TRBJ2-1, with D unresolved. The CDR3 runs to 16 residues. Germline CDR1 SGHRS, CDR2 YFSETQ. Trimming pared 5 bases from V and 0 bases from J, leaving 15 bases between. CDR3 sequence reads: CASRQSGGSSYNEQFF. CDR3 bases: TGCGCCAGCAGACAATCTGGCGGAAGCTCCTACAATGAGCAGTTCTTC.

The genes are TRBV6-1 and TRBJ1-2, with a possible D match to TRBD1 (5 bases). Germline V gene lookup returns CDR1 MNHNS and CDR2 SASEGT. The V end was cut by 0 bases, the J end by 4 bases, with 12 bases between. The CDR3 sequence is 15 residues long. DNA of the CDR3: TGTGCCAGCAGTGAAGCCCAGGGAGGTCCCTATGGCTACACCTTC. Translation: CASSEAQGGPYGYTF.

The chain couples TRBV12-3 or TRBV12-4 to TRBJ2-7; possible D gene TRBD1, 6 bases. The V end was cut by 1 base, the J end by 3 bases, with 7 bases between. CDR3 size: 13 residues. CDR3 residues: CASSLEGGYEQYF. The CDR3 DNA reads TGTGCCAGCAGTTTAGAAGGGGGCTACGAGCAGTACTTC.

V usage is TRBV5-1 and J usage is TRBJ2-1; D is unclear. Germline loops: CDR1 SGHRS, CDR2 YFSETQ. The V gene lost 0 bases and the J gene lost 5 bases, with 18 bases spanning the gap. This CDR3 comprises 17 residues. The CDR3 sequence is CASSLAVVETSNNEQFF. CDR3 in DNA: TGCGCCAGCAGCTTGGCCGTCGTGGAGACGTCTAACAATGAGCAGTTCTTC.

The genes are TRBV4-2 and TRBJ2-7; TRBD1 agrees at 9 bases. J lost 4 bases, V lost 2 bases, and 6 bases had no gene match. Germline V gives CDR1 LGHNA, CDR2 YNFKEQ. The CDR3 spans 15 residues. The CDR3 DNA is TGTGCCAGCAGCCAACCCGGGACAGGGTCTTACGAGCAGTACTTC. It codes for CASSQPGTGSYEQYF.

The chain links TRBV11-2 to TRBJ2-2; TRBD2 matches at 11 bases. After removal of 0 bases from V and 5 bases from J, the junction contained 8 bases not matched to a gene. The CDR3 covers 18 residues. The germline CDR1 and CDR2 sequences are SGHAT and FQNNGV. The CDR3 region has the DNA TGTGCCAGCAGCTTAGAAAGCCTAGCGGGAGGTCTAACCGGGGAGCTGTTTTTT. Translation: CASSLESLAGGLTGELFF.